This TCR beta chain comes out of a study of human T cells and chemical hapten exposure. Time point reported: patch test 1, 2 weeks after DPC sensitization. The treatment denotes: therapeutic diphenylcyclopropenone sensitization with weekly scalp DPC. The CDR3 extends over 16 amino acids. The germline CDR1 and CDR2 sequences are LGHDT and YNNKEL (reference sequence). V lost 4 bases and J lost 9, with 19 bases in between. As concerns this clonotype: What it recognizes is unknown.

The study's library attached unique molecular identifiers to single cDNA molecules. TCRdb called the RACE reads again in MiXCR, with one record for every CDR3 protein. The sample records 80,000 to 95,000 distinct CDR3 sequences, around 10% being singletons. General observations from the study: Patch test score tracked positively with PT1 expanded TCR counts.

This chain uses TRBV3-1 with TRBJ1-6; D not certain. This TCR came from a woman aged 45-65 years with alopecia areata. Some clones in this sample may be carry-over from other donors' samples. Material: whole blood, obtained in connection with sensitization to the hapten diphenylcyclopropenone (DPC). The chain's CDR3 is CASSPSWRILGSPLHF. The CDR3, as DNA: TGTGCCAGCAGCCCCAGTTGGCGGATTTTAGGTTCACCCCTCCACTTT.